Shown below are 5 T cell receptor beta chains from a single sample sequenced in a study of cytomegalovirus exposure and HLA in healthy donors (dated by TCRdb to about 2017). Library prep was done by the immunoSEQ multiplex PCR assay. A mixture of 60 forward primers for TCR Vbeta segments and 13 reverse primers for TCR Jbeta segments was used in the multiplex PCR. Here the immuneACCESS table is served through TCRdb, limited to in-frame sequences with V and J called. Missing clones are a known gap in these copies; in checked studies unresolved V genes cover under half, and the rest lacks a known reason. The sample profile shows roughly 150,000 clones; over 75% of them were found once. Less than 2.5% of the sample comes from the top ten. Material for sequencing was PBMCs. The receptors were gathered from a male donor in good health and CMV-seronegative.

This sequence joins TRBV10-3 and TRBJ2-7; 12 bases fit TRBD2. The CDR3 contains 16 residues. The V and J ends lost 3 bases and 0 bases, in that order; junction bases with no gene match: 3. Germline V gene sequence: CDR1 ENHRY, CDR2 SYGVKD. This CDR3 is CAISDWTSGASYEQYF. CDR3 bases: TGTGCCATCAGTGATTGGACTAGCGGGGCCTCCTACGAGCAGTACTTC.

The rearrangement links TRBV7-2 to TRBJ1-1; 9 bases align to TRBD1. This CDR3 comprises 13 residues. The germline V gene encodes CDR1 SGHTA and CDR2 FQGNSA. After removal of 5 bases from V and 11 bases from J, the junction contained 9 bases not matched to a gene. CDR3 protein: CASSRDRGAGAFF. For the CDR3, the DNA is TGTGCCAGCAGCCGAGACAGGGGGGCCGGGGCTTTCTTT.

The chain is built from TRBV7-9 and TRBJ1-2, with TRBD1 matching over 11 bases. Germline lookup yields CDR1 SEHNR and CDR2 FQNEAQ (reference sequence). J lost 6 bases, V lost 4 bases, and 10 bases had no gene match. The CDR3 length is 16 residues. CDR3 nucleotide sequence: TGTGCCAGCAGCTACGGGACAGGGGGAGCGATGGATGGCTACACCTTC. Translated: CASSYGTGGAMDGYTF.

In DNA form, the CDR3 reads TGTGCCAGCAGTTCCGGACTCTCTGGGGCCAACGTCCTGACTTTC. As protein: CASSSGLSGANVLTF. The chain combines TRBV6-5 with TRBJ2-6; tentatively, D is TRBD2 (5 bases). Germline assignment: CDR1 MNHEY and CDR2 SVGAGI. The CDR3 is 15 residues long. V gave up 4 bases and J gave up 0 bases, with 7 bases separating them.

The V gene is TRBV13, the J gene TRBJ2-5, with D perhaps TRBD2 (6 bases). The CDR3 spans 15 residues. Trimming stripped 2 bases from V and 2 bases from J, with 12 bases between. CDR1 is PRHDT and CDR2 is FYEKMQ in the germline V gene (reference sequence). CDR3 amino acids: CASSLTPGGQETQYF. The CDR3 bases are TGTGCCAGCAGCTTAACCCCCGGAGGGCAAGAGACCCAGTACTTC.